This T cell receptor (beta chain) was documented in a study of cytomegalovirus exposure and HLA in healthy donors. The PCR was carried out with 60 Vbeta primers and 13 Jbeta primers. TCRdb's copy holds only in-frame clones and misses some; the assay was immunoSEQ multiplex PCR. Here the sample spans around 140,000 clones, approximately 82% being singletons. V lost 0 bases to trimming and J lost 0 bases, with 5 bases between them. Germline V CDR1 and CDR2: MNHEY, SVGAGI. CDR3 length equals 14 residues. The sample comprised PBMCs. This chain connects TRBV6-5 to TRBJ1-1; D is unresolved. This TCR came from a woman aged 55-69 years in good health and CMV-seropositive. CDR3 bases: TGTGCCAGCAGTTACTCAGAGTTGAACACTGAAGCTTTCTTT. Amino acid sequence: CASSYSELNTEAFF.